This TCR beta chain comes out of a study of vaccination and CD4 T cells after COVID-19. The germline V gene has CDR1 SGHTA and CDR2 FQGNSA. V was clipped by 1 base and J by 4 bases, with 11 bases between them. The CDR3 loop spans 15 amino acids. Cultured CD4+ T cell DNA was sequenced using the Oncomine TCR Beta short-read assay. Extraction of genomic DNA was performed on cultured CD4+ T cells. MiXCR, run by TCRdb on the PCR reads, gives a single entry per CDR3 protein. The data show approximately 22,000 distinct CDR3 sequences, about three fifths seen once. This clonotype was observed a handful of times. The antigen is unknown. Noted treatment: approximately 11-day PBMC culture with coronavirus spike peptide pools or control peptides (ViraFEST assay).

This receptor was taken from a human donor who had recovered from COVID-19. The sample comprised CD4+ T cells from blood, cultured in vitro. The chain has TRBV7-2 and TRBJ1-5; D not resolved. The CDR3 DNA is TGTGCCAGCAGCTTAGAAGGGCACGGAAATCAGCCCCAGCATTTT. This sequence encodes CASSLEGHGNQPQHF. Using reference TRBV7-2 and TRBJ1-5 for the parts outside the CDR3, the full variable domain is GAGVSQSPSNKVTEKGKDVELRCDPISGHTALYWYRQSLGQGLEFLIYFQGNSAPDKSGLPSDRFSAERTGGSVSTLTIQRTQQEDSAVYLCASSLEGHGNQPQHFGDGTRLSIL.